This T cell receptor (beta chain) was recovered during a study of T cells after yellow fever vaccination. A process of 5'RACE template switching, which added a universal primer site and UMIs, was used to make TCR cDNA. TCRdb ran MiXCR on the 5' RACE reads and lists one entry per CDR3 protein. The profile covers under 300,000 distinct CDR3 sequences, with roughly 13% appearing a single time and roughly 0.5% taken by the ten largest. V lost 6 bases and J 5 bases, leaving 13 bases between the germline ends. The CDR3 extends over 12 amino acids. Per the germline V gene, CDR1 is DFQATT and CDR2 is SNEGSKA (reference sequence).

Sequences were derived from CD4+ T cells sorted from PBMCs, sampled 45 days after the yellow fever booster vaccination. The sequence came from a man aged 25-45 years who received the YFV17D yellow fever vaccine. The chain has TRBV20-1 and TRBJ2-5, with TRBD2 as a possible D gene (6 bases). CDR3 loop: CSAVPGEETQYF. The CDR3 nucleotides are TGCAGTGCCGTTCCGGGGGAGGAGACCCAGTACTTC.